The 22 T cell receptor beta chains given below trace back to one sample, sequenced in a study of blood T cell repertoires in COVID-19. TCRdb's copy holds only in-frame clones and misses some; the assay was immunoSEQ multiplex PCR. Counted here are 200,000 to 300,000 clones, just under 85% occurring once; the ten biggest clones make up around 6.8%. The sequenced material came from peripheral blood. All receptors derive from a woman between 55 and 75 years old with active or convalescent COVID-19.

This chain joins TRBV5-1 and TRBJ2-7, with 9 nucleotides matching TRBD2. Germline V CDR1 and CDR2: SGHRS, YFSETQ. V dropped 5 bases and J dropped 4; count of bases not matched to a gene: 4. The CDR3 loop spans 13 amino acids. The CDR3 coding sequence is TGCGCCAGCAGAGATCTAGCGGGGTACGAGCAGTACTTC. It translates to CASRDLAGYEQYF.

The chain is built from TRBV28 and TRBJ2-2; 9 bases line up with TRBD1. V was clipped by 5 bases and J by 5 bases; unmatched bases: 12. CDR1 and CDR2 from the germline V gene are MDHEN and SYDVKM. This CDR3 spans 17 amino acids. CDR3 sequence reads: CASSHYTGTGYTGELFF. The CDR3 DNA sequence: TGTGCCAGCAGTCACTATACCGGGACAGGGTATACCGGGGAGCTGTTTTTT.

This chain connects TRBV3-1 (or the pseudogene TRBV3-2) to TRBJ1-2; 12 bases are a match to TRBD1. The CDR3 is 15 amino acids. CDR1 and CDR2 (germline): LGHDT, YNNKEL (reference sequence). Losses at the gene ends were 5 bases for V and 4 bases for J; bases not matched to a gene: 5. The CDR3 sequence is CASSGDRGQSYGYTF. The CDR3 region has the DNA TGTGCCAGCAGCGGGGACAGGGGGCAGAGCTATGGCTACACCTTC.

The chain joins TRBV19 to TRBJ1-5; D is perhaps TRBD1 (6 bases). The CDR3 has 14 amino acids. Trimming took off 3 bases at V and 6 bases at J, with 12 bases between the two ends. The V gene's germline CDR1 is LNHDA and CDR2 SQIVND (reference sequence). This CDR3 reads CASSIDRRFQPQHF. The CDR3 region has the DNA TGTGCCAGTAGTATTGACAGGAGGTTTCAGCCCCAGCATTTT.

The sample holds one count of this clone. The genes are TRBV5-6 and TRBJ2-7; no firm D call. Germline loops: CDR1 SGHDT, CDR2 YYEEEE. Trimming removed 0 bases from V and 4 bases from J, with 5 bases in between. CDR3 length equals 12 residues. The CDR3 region is CASSLGHYEQYF. In DNA form, the CDR3 reads TGTGCCAGCAGCTTGGGACATTACGAGCAGTACTTC. The full variable domain, its missing parts supplied by reference TRBV5-6 and TRBJ2-7, is DAGVTQSPTHLIKTRGQQVTLRCSPKSGHDTVSWYQQALGQGPQFIFQYYEEEERQRGNFPDRFSGHQFPNYSSELNVNALLLGDSALYLCASSLGHYEQYFGPGTRLTVT.

The chain couples TRBV9 to TRBJ2-2; TRBD2 matches 8 bases. Per germline, CDR1 SGDLS and CDR2 YYNGEE. J was trimmed by 3 bases and V by 0 bases; bases with no gene match: 4. The CDR3 runs to 16 residues. The CDR3 reads CASSVGSGGDTGELFF. The CDR3 nucleotides are TGTGCCAGCAGCGTAGGGTCGGGAGGGGACACCGGGGAGCTGTTTTTT.

The rearrangement uses TRBV9 and TRBJ2-1; TRBD1 aligns across 8 bases. The CDR3 is made up of 13 amino acids. V lost 2 bases and J lost 7; bases outside the gene matches: 2. The germline V gene has CDR1 SGDLS and CDR2 YYNGEE. Here the CDR3 reads CASSVDRANEQFF. The CDR3 DNA sequence: TGTGCCAGCAGCGTGGACAGGGCAAATGAGCAGTTCTTC.

The V call is TRBV5-1, the J call TRBJ1-1; D is unresolved. Trimming pared 4 bases from V and 1 base from J, leaving 14 bases between. The CDR3 is 15 residues long. Germline CDR1 is SGHRS and CDR2 is YFSETQ. The DNA for the CDR3 is TGCGCCAGCAGCCCGGCAGAGGGAGAGAACACTGAAGCTTTCTTT. The encoded protein is CASSPAEGENTEAFF. The whole variable domain, remainder taken from reference TRBV5-1 and TRBJ1-1, is KAGVTQTPRYLIKTRGQQVTLSCSPISGHRSVSWYQQTPGQGLQFLFEYFSETQRNKGNFPGRFSGRQFSNSRSEMNVSTLELGDSALYLCASSPAEGENTEAFFGQGTRLTVV.

The V call is TRBV12-5, the J call TRBJ1-5, with 10 nucleotides matching TRBD1. V lost 0 bases, J lost 2 bases, and 7 bases stayed unmatched. The CDR3 contains 18 residues. Germline assignment: CDR1 LGHNT and CDR2 FRNRAP. The CDR3 loop is CASGLVRTGGLGNQPQHF. In DNA form, the CDR3 reads TGTGCTAGTGGTTTGGTACGGACAGGGGGTCTGGGCAATCAGCCCCAGCATTTT.

The gene calls are TRBV7-8 and TRBJ2-3, with 9 bases that match TRBD1. CDR1 is SGHVS, CDR2 FQNEAQ, per germline. The CDR3 spans 16 residues. The ends lost 5 bases at V and 6 bases at J; junction bases unmatched: 12. CDR3 nucleotides: TGTGCCAGCAGCGTGGGGACAGGGCGAGGGGGGGATACGCAGTATTTT. Amino acid sequence: CASSVGTGRGGDTQYF.

V usage is TRBV5-1 and J usage is TRBJ1-3; D is unresolved. The CDR3 has 16 residues. V was trimmed by 5 bases and J by 0 bases, leaving 15 bases between them. Looked up from germline, CDR1 is SGHRS and CDR2 is YFSETQ. The CDR3 DNA sequence: TGCGCCAGCAGGTCCTTGTCAGGTTCCTCTGGAAACACCATATATTTT. This gives the protein CASRSLSGSSGNTIYF.

In this sample, this clone turned up a few times. This chain uses TRBV12-3 or TRBV12-4 with TRBJ1-2; D possibly corresponds to TRBD1 (6 bases). The V and J ends lost 7 bases and 7 bases respectively, with 16 bases between them. The CDR3 loop spans 13 amino acids. Here the CDR3 DNA reads TGTGCCAGCACCCCGGGGGGCTCTAGTGGCTACACCTTC. It codes for CASTPGGSSGYTF.

This clone was detected a few times. The chain carries TRBV27 and TRBJ1-5; D is undetermined. The germline CDR1 and CDR2 sequences are MNHEY and SMNVEV (reference sequence). V was trimmed by 3 bases and J by 3 bases, leaving 6 bases between them. The CDR3 spans 13 residues. The CDR3 region is CASSFQYNQPQHF. The CDR3 nucleotides are TGTGCCAGCAGTTTCCAGTACAATCAGCCCCAGCATTTT.

The rearrangement links TRBV28 to TRBJ1-5; D gene uncertain. Trimming took off 4 bases at V and 6 bases at J, with 16 bases between the two ends. The CDR3 length is 15 residues. Germline lookup yields CDR1 MDHEN and CDR2 SYDVKM. CDR3 loop: CASSSNPGSSQPQHF. DNA of the CDR3: TGTGCCAGCAGTTCTAATCCAGGCTCAAGTCAGCCCCAGCATTTT.

This chain links TRBV28 with TRBJ1-6; 9 positions match TRBD1. V trimming: 5 bases; J trimming: 4 bases; junction bases outside the gene matches: 6. The CDR3 is 16 residues long. The germline V gene has CDR1 MDHEN and CDR2 SYDVKM. The CDR3 here is CASSGTGGAYNSPLHF. The CDR3 DNA is TGTGCCAGCAGTGGCACAGGGGGCGCTTATAATTCACCCCTCCACTTT.

The J gene is TRBJ2-1, the V gene TRBV30, with 7 bases aligning to TRBD2. The J segment lost 8 bases and the V segment lost 4 bases, leaving 11 bases of the junction unmatched. The germline V gene encodes CDR1 GTSNPN and CDR2 SVGIG (reference sequence). The CDR3 extends over 14 amino acids. The CDR3 spells CAWNSGGFAHEQFF. DNA of the CDR3: TGTGCCTGGAACTCGGGAGGCTTTGCCCATGAGCAGTTCTTC.

The sample holds one count of this clone. The chain couples TRBV5-1 to TRBJ2-3, with 14 bases that match TRBD2. The V and J ends lost 4 bases and 1 base, in that order; junction bases with no gene match: 14. The CDR3 loop spans 20 amino acids. Germline assignment: CDR1 SGHRS and CDR2 YFSETQ. The CDR3 DNA reads TGCGCCAGCAGCCGGACGACTAGCGGGAGGGATTGGGTAGGCACAGATACGCAGTATTTT. It yields the protein CASSRTTSGRDWVGTDTQYF. The full variable domain, in which reference TRBV5-1 and TRBJ2-3 provide the parts outside the CDR3, is KAGVTQTPRYLIKTRGQQVTLSCSPISGHRSVSWYQQTPGQGLQFLFEYFSETQRNKGNFPGRFSGRQFSNSRSEMNVSTLELGDSALYLCASSRTTSGRDWVGTDTQYFGPGTRLTVL.

This clone was seen only a few times. The chain uses TRBV2 and TRBJ2-1; 13 positions agree with TRBD2. V was clipped by 6 bases and J by 8 bases; unmatched bases: 4. Germline V gene lookup returns CDR1 SNHLY and CDR2 FYNNEI. This CDR3 region has 14 residues. CDR3 sequence reads: CASRRTSGSYEQFF. The CDR3 DNA is TGTGCCAGCAGAAGGACTAGCGGGAGCTATGAGCAGTTCTTC.

The genes are TRBV6-2 or TRBV6-3 and TRBJ1-1; a weak D match, TRBD1 (5 bases). Germline V CDR1 and CDR2: MNHEY, SVGEGT. V was cut by 2 bases and J by 1 base, with 14 bases left in between. This CDR3 is built from 16 residues. In DNA, the CDR3 is TGTGCCAGCAGTTACCCCCCCAGGGTATCGAACACTGAAGCTTTCTTT. This codes for CASSYPPRVSNTEAFF.

This chain connects TRBV11-2 to TRBJ2-7; a possible D gene is TRBD2 (6 bases). There are 15 residues in the CDR3. Germline V gene data show CDR1 as SGHAT and CDR2 as FQNNGV. The V and J ends lost 7 bases and 0 bases respectively, with 16 bases between them. CDR3 protein: CASKIGGPLSYEQYF. DNA for the CDR3: TGTGCCAGCAAAATCGGGGGACCCCTCTCCTACGAGCAGTACTTC.

The chain recombines TRBV9 with TRBJ1-1; 8 bases are shared with TRBD1. Germline trimming cut 1 base from V and 3 bases from J; bases unmatched to any gene: 2. This CDR3 contains 14 residues. The germline V gene encodes CDR1 SGDLS and CDR2 YYNGEE. DNA of the CDR3: TGTGCCAGCAGCGTACGGACAGGGCACACTGAAGCTTTCTTT. Protein: CASSVRTGHTEAFF.

V usage is TRBV7-9 and J usage is TRBJ1-6, with TRBD1 identical over 9 bases. V gave up 4 bases and J gave up 10 bases; unmatched junction bases: 2. In germline, CDR1 is SEHNR, CDR2 FQNEAQ (reference sequence). The CDR3 length is 13 residues. The CDR3 region has the DNA TGTGCCAGCAGCTGGGACAGGGACTCACCCCTCCACTTT. It translates to CASSWDRDSPLHF.